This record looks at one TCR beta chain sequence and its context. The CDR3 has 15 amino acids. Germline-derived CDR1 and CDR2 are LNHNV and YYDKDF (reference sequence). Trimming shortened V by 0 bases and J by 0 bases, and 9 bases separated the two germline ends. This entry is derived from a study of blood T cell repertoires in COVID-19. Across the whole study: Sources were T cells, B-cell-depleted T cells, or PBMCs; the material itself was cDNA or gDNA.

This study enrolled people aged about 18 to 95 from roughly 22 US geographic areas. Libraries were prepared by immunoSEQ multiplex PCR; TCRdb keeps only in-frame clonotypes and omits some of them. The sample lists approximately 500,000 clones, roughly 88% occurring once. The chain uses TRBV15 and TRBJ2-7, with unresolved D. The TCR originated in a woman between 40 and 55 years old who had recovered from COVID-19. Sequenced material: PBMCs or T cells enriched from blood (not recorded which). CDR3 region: CATSREVGSSYEQYF. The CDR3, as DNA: TGTGCCACCAGCAGAGAAGTGGGCAGCTCCTACGAGCAGTACTTC.